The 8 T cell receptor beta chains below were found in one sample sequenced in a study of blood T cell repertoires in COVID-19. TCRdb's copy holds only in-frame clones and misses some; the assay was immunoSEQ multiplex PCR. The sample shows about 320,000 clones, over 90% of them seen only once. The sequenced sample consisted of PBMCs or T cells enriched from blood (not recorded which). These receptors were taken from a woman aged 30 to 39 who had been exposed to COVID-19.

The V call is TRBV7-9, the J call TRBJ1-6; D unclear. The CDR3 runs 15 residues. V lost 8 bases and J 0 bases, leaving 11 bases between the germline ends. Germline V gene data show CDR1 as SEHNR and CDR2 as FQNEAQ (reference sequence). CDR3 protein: CASSGGSSYNSPLHF. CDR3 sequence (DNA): TGTGCCAGCTCCGGAGGAAGCTCCTATAATTCACCCCTCCACTTT.

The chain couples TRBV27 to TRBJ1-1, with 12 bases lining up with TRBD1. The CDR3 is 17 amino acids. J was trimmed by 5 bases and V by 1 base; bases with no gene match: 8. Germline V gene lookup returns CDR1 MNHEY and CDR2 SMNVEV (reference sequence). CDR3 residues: CASSLLGTGGFVTEAFF. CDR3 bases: TGTGCCAGCAGTTTATTAGGGACAGGGGGCTTTGTGACTGAAGCTTTCTTT.

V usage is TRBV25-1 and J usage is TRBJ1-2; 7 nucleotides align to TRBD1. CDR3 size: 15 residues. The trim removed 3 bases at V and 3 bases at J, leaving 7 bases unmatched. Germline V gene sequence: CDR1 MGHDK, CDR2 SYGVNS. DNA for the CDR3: TGTGCCAGCAGTGATGCCGACAGGGAGGACTATGGCTACACCTTC. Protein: CASSDADREDYGYTF.

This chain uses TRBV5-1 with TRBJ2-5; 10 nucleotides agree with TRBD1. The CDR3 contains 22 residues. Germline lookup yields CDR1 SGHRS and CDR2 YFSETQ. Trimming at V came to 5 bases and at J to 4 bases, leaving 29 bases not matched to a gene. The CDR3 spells CASSHGNRGTGARGGRGETQYF. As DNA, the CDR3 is TGCGCCAGCAGTCATGGTAACCGGGGGACAGGGGCCCGGGGGGGCCGCGGAGAGACCCAGTACTTC. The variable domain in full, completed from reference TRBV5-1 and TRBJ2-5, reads KAGVTQTPRYLIKTRGQQVTLSCSPISGHRSVSWYQQTPGQGLQFLFEYFSETQRNKGNFPGRFSGRQFSNSRSEMNVSTLELGDSALYLCASSHGNRGTGARGGRGETQYFGPGTRLLVL.

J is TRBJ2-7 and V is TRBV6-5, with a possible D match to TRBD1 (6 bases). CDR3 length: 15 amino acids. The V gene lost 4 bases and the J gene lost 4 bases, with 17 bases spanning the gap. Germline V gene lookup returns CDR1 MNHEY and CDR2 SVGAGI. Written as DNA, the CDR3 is TGTGCCAGCAGTTGGACAGTCCACTCGCCATACGAGCAGTACTTC. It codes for CASSWTVHSPYEQYF.

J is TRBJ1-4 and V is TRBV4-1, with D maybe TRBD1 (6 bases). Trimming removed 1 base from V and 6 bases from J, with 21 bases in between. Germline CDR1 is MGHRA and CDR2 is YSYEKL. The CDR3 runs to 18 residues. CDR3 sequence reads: CASSQVAGRGGNDEKLFF. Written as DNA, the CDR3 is TGCGCCAGCAGCCAAGTAGCCGGCAGGGGTGGCAATGATGAAAAACTGTTTTTT.

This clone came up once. The CDR3: CASSRQGSVAGELFF. As DNA, the CDR3 is TGTGCCAGCAGCAGACAGGGGTCAGTGGCCGGGGAGCTGTTTTTT. The chain combines TRBV21-1 with TRBJ2-2; the table's D call of TRBD1 was not tested on the DNA. TRBV21-1 represents a pseudogene. The CDR3 runs to 15 residues.

The CDR3 protein is CASSGRAGSTDTQYF. The CDR3 DNA reads TGTGCCAGCAGTGGTAGAGCGGGTAGCACAGATACGCAGTATTTT. This sequence joins TRBV6-4 and TRBJ2-3, with D tentatively TRBD2 (6 bases). Germline V lookup: CDR1 MRHNA, CDR2 SNTAGT. The CDR3 extends over 15 amino acids. Trimming took off 4 bases at V and 0 bases at J, with 11 bases between the two ends.